The clone carrying this T cell receptor beta chain was counted between two and nine times. The input for sorted-subset replicate PCRs was 200 to 250 ng DNA, 25,000 to 35,000 T cell genomes. Libraries were prepared by immunoSEQ multiplex PCR; TCRdb keeps only in-frame clonotypes and omits some of them. The data show about 2.2 million clones, with around 93% seen just once and more than 1.5% held by the top ten. The sample belongs to a study of shared clonotypes between healthy human individuals. The naive CD8 population came from CD45RO-negative cells selected for CCR7, without terminally differentiated effector memory CD45RA+ cells. The sequencing sample was made of naive CD8+ T cells from PBMCs. This TCR was sampled from a man aged 18 to 29 in good health. Some clones in this sample may be carry-over from other donors' samples.

The CDR3 sequence is CAISEGENQPQHF. The CDR3 DNA is TGTGCCATCAGTGAAGGGGAGAATCAGCCCCAGCATTTT. The chain links TRBV10-3 to TRBJ1-5, with a possible D match to TRBD1 (5 bases). The CDR3 is made up of 13 amino acids. Looked up from germline, CDR1 is ENHRY and CDR2 is SYGVKD. V was shortened by 3 bases and J by 4 bases, with 7 bases between the two germline ends.